The rows below give T cell receptor beta chains drawn from one sample of a study of blood T cell repertoires in COVID-19. Sequencing was performed with immunoSEQ multiplex PCR; in TCRdb, only in-frame clones are kept and a portion is missing. The data show some 220,000 clones, 83% seen once. The sample comprised peripheral blood. These receptor sequences come from a human donor in a cohort sampled during active COVID-19. The CDR3 runs from the conserved cysteine through the conserved F or W. D genes are given only for firm matches. Clone size is given for some rows only: seen once, a few or many times, or a class if the clone is expanded.

v_call,clone_size,d_call,cdr3_length,j_call,cdr3_aa,cdr3_nt
TRBV18,few,NA,14,TRBJ1-5,CASSPGEGSEPQHF,TGTGCCAGCTCACCCGGGGAGGGTAGTGAGCCCCAGCATTTT
TRBV5-1,NA,NA,13,TRBJ1-1,CASSRWAGNEAFF,TGCGCCAGCAGCCGCTGGGCAGGGAATGAAGCTTTCTTT
TRBV7-3,NA,TRBD2,16,TRBJ2-2,CASSLYGTSGTGELFF,TGTGCCAGCAGCTTGTACGGGACTAGCGGAACCGGGGAGCTGTTTTTT
TRBV24-1,NA,NA,13,TRBJ1-2,CATSDLGGNGYTF,TGTGCCACCAGTGATTTGGGGGGCAATGGCTACACCTTC
TRBV5-8,once,TRBD1,16,TRBJ2-3,CASSLAWDRGLGTQYF,TGTGCCAGCAGCTTGGCCTGGGACAGGGGGCTCGGAACGCAGTATTTT
TRBV7-8,NA,NA,16,TRBJ2-3,CASSLAPGGGTDTQYF,TGTGCCAGCAGCTTAGCGCCTGGCGGGGGCACAGATACGCAGTATTTT
TRBV19,NA,TRBD1,16,TRBJ1-2,CASSPTGTGGDYGYTF,TGTGCCAGTAGTCCTACCGGGACAGGGGGCGACTATGGCTACACCTTC
TRBV6-5,NA,TRBD1,14,TRBJ2-3,CATSDRGKTDTQYF,TGTGCCACCTCGGACAGGGGTAAAACAGATACGCAGTATTTT
TRBV19,NA,NA,15,TRBJ2-5,CASSIRGQSGETQYF,TGTGCCAGTAGTATCCGCGGACAGTCCGGGGAGACCCAGTACTTC
TRBV25-1,NA,NA,15,TRBJ2-5,CASSEFGRAKETQYF,TGTGCCAGCAGTGAATTTGGTCGCGCAAAAGAGACCCAGTACTTC
TRBV15,NA,TRBD1,14,TRBJ1-2,CATSGGQGSYGYTF,TGTGCCACCAGCGGGGGACAGGGAAGCTATGGCTACACCTTC
TRBV28,NA,NA,16,TRBJ1-4,CASSVGGGGGTEKLFF,TGTGCCAGCAGTGTTGGGGGCGGGGGAGGTACTGAAAAACTGTTTTTT
TRBV10-3,NA,TRBD1,14,TRBJ2-7,CAIRSGTASYEQYF,TGTGCCATCAGGTCCGGGACAGCCTCCTACGAGCAGTACTTC
TRBV7-9,few,NA,13,TRBJ1-1,CASNPPGDGEAFF,TGTGCCAGCAACCCTCCGGGTGACGGTGAAGCTTTCTTT
TRBV10-1,NA,TRBD2,15,TRBJ2-1,CASSEFSSGKQEQFF,TGCGCCAGCAGTGAGTTCTCTAGCGGCAAGCAGGAGCAGTTCTTC
TRBV14,NA,NA,13,TRBJ2-5,CASSRIQGETQYF,TGTGCCAGCAGCCGAATCCAGGGAGAGACCCAGTACTTC
TRBV19,NA,NA,15,TRBJ2-5,CASSTSADIQETQYF,TGTGCCAGTAGTACTAGCGCGGATATACAAGAGACCCAGTACTTC
TRBV19,once,NA,16,TRBJ2-1,CASSIVGPRRINEQFF,TGTGCCAGTAGTATAGTAGGCCCCAGGCGCATCAATGAGCAGTTCTTC
TRBV6-5,once,TRBD1,14,TRBJ1-1,CASSPGTANTEAFF,TGTGCCAGCAGTCCTGGGACAGCCAACACTGAAGCTTTCTTT
TRBV19,many,NA,14,TRBJ1-5,CASSINRANQPQHF,TGTGCCAGTAGTATAAACAGGGCCAATCAGCCCCAGCATTTT
TRBV2,NA,NA,12,TRBJ1-1,CASQRETVEAFF,TGTGCTTCTCAGAGGGAAACCGTAGAAGCTTTCTTT
TRBV7-2,NA,TRBD1,14,TRBJ1-4,CASSPGQGSEKLFF,TGTGCCAGCAGCCCTGGACAGGGTAGTGAAAAACTGTTTTTT
TRBV6-4,NA,NA,13,TRBJ2-7,CASSDWAGGEQYF,TGTGCCAGCAGTGACTGGGCAGGGGGGGAGCAGTACTTC
TRBV4-1,few,NA,15,TRBJ1-4,CASSQVGGNNEKLFF,TGCGCCAGCAGCCAAGTGGGGGGAAATAATGAAAAACTGTTTTTT
TRBV6-5,few,TRBD1,13,TRBJ2-7,CASTRTGSYEQYF,TGTGCCAGCACTAGGACAGGGAGCTACGAGCAGTACTTC
TRBV4-1,NA,NA,14,TRBJ2-7,CASSQPSSSYEQYF,TGCGCCAGCAGCCAGCCATCTAGCTCCTACGAGCAGTACTTC
TRBV2,NA,NA,14,TRBJ1-6,CASSVLTINSPLHF,TGTGCCAGCAGTGTTTTAACAATTAATTCACCCCTCCACTTT
TRBV9,NA,NA,15,TRBJ1-3,CASSADRLSGNTIYF,TGTGCCAGCAGCGCCGACAGGCTCTCTGGAAACACCATATATTTT
TRBV13,few,TRBD1,16,TRBJ2-2,CASSSSGTGPTGELFF,TGTGCCAGCAGCTCCTCCGGGACAGGGCCCACCGGGGAGCTGTTTTTT
TRBV4-2,NA,NA,12,TRBJ2-5,CASSQDTTRQYF,TGTGCCAGCAGCCAGGACACTACTCGCCAGTACTTC
TRBV11-1,NA,TRBD1,14,TRBJ2-3,CASSSNTGADTQYF,TGTGCCAGCAGCTCCAATACAGGGGCAGATACGCAGTATTTT
TRBV20-1,NA,TRBD1,15,TRBJ1-5,CSASFGTGVNQPQHF,TGCAGTGCCAGTTTCGGGACAGGGGTCAATCAGCCCCAGCATTTT
TRBV18,NA,TRBD1,18,TRBJ2-2,CASSPNPVGTGATGELFF,TGTGCCAGCTCACCTAACCCCGTAGGGACAGGGGCCACCGGGGAGCTGTTTTTT
TRBV7-2,NA,NA,15,TRBJ1-2,CASSLVTGNNYGYTF,TGTGCCAGCAGCTTAGTTACAGGGAACAACTATGGCTACACCTTC
TRBV6-4,NA,NA,16,TRBJ1-5,CASSRPTGFSWQPQHF,TGTGCCAGCAGTCGCCCCACAGGGTTTTCGTGGCAGCCCCAGCATTTT
TRBV12-3/TRBV12-4,few,TRBD1,13,TRBJ1-4,CASLGQGSEKLFF,TGTGCCAGCCTGGGACAGGGAAGCGAAAAACTGTTTTTT
TRBV11-2,NA,NA,15,TRBJ1-4,CASSSHQGGVEKLFF,TGTGCCAGCAGCTCCCATCAGGGCGGGGTTGAAAAACTGTTTTTT
TRBV30,NA,NA,13,TRBJ1-4,CAWDLKLRGKLFF,TGTGCCTGGGATCTTAAACTCAGGGGAAAACTGTTTTTT